This T cell receptor (beta chain) emerged from a study of beta chain features in type 1 diabetes. At the level of the study: Sorted cells examined across all samples numbered 100 million to 140 million. Study-wide points: Among all four CD4+ subsets, Type 1 diabetes patients had TCRB CDR3s that were moderately but significantly shorter.

The CDR3 consists of 17 residues. The V gene's germline CDR1 is MDHEN and CDR2 SYDVKM. The V and J ends lost 6 bases and 0 bases respectively, with 15 bases between them. Investigators reverse transcribed all isolated RNA, so they sequenced expressed TCRB transcripts. Clones were sequenced by immunoSEQ multiplex PCR, and TCRdb holds only the in-frame ones, with some missing. Of about 700,000 clones listed, 13% are singletons. This clone has more than one count but fewer than ten. Antigen: not known. Sort purity for all populations was recorded as exceeding 98%. This receptor was identified in a young man with type 1 diabetes. This chain joins TRBV28 and TRBJ2-6, with TRBD1 as a possible D gene (5 bases). The sequenced sample consisted of naive CD4+ T cells from blood. Here the CDR3 reads CASSRQKLRSGANVLTF. CDR3 DNA: TGTGCCAGCAGCAGACAGAAGTTACGCTCTGGGGCCAACGTCCTGACTTTC.